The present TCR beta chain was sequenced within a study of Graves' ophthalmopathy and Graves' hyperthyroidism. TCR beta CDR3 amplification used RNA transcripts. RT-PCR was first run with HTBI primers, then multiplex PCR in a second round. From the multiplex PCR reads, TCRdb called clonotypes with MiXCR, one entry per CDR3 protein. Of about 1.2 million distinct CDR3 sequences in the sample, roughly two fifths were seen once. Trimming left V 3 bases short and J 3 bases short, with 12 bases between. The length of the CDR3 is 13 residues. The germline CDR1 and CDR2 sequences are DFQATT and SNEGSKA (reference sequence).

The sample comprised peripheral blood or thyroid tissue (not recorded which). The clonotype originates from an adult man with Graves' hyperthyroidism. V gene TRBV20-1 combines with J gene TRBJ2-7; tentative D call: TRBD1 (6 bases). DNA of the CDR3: TGCAGTGCTAGCCCCCTGACAGGCTACGAGCAGTACTTC. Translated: CSASPLTGYEQYF.